The 6 T cell receptor beta chains below were found in one sample sequenced in a study of identical twins (dated by TCRdb to about 2016). The library was obtained by 5' RACE. Sequencing used an Illumina HiSeq 2000. The public reads were reanalyzed by TCRdb: fastp trimming at Q25, MiXCR alignment, in-frame beta chains only. Entries that share a CDR3 protein sequence are merged under the most common genes and DNA. The sample profile shows just over 450,000 distinct CDR3 sequences; approximately 15% of them were found once. The ten largest account for around 0.52% of the sample. These data were likewise used in another study, on yellow fever vaccine responses in identical twins.

Specimen: CD4+ T cells sorted from blood. The receptors were sampled from a woman between 18 and 29 years old in good health.

This clonotype was counted a few times. The rearrangement joins TRBV7-8 to TRBJ2-6; the match to TRBD1 covers 10 bases. This CDR3 has 20 amino acids. Germline-derived CDR1 and CDR2 are SGHVS and FQNEAQ. J was trimmed by 0 bases and V by 0 bases; bases with no gene match: 8. CDR3 amino acids: CASSLAPGTGVNSGANVLTF. In nucleotides, the CDR3 is TGTGCCAGCAGCTTAGCACCCGGGACAGGGGTCAACTCTGGGGCCAACGTCCTGACTTTC.

This clonotype has more than one count but fewer than ten. The rearrangement links TRBV14 to TRBJ2-1, with D possibly matching TRBD1 (5 bases). The CDR3 is 17 residues long. Per germline, CDR1 SGHDN and CDR2 FVKESK. V was shortened by 5 bases and J by 4 bases, with 21 bases between the two germline ends. The CDR3 bases are TGTGCCAGCAGCTGGACAATCGAGAGGAGAAAGTACAATGAGCAGTTCTTC. Protein: CASSWTIERRKYNEQFF.

The sample holds a few counts of this clonotype. The V gene is TRBV7-2, the J gene TRBJ2-6; D is unresolved. The CDR3 length is 14 residues. The V end was cut by 5 bases, the J end by 2 bases, with 7 bases between. CDR1 SGHTA and CDR2 FQGNSA come from the germline V gene. The CDR3 DNA reads TGTGCCAGCAGCCGGGTCACTGGGGCCAACGTCCTGACTTTC. Its translation: CASSRVTGANVLTF.

The rearrangement links TRBV7-9 to TRBJ2-7, with D tentatively TRBD1 or TRBD2 (6 bases each). Germline-derived CDR1 and CDR2 are SEHNR and FQNEAQ (reference sequence). The CDR3 loop spans 14 amino acids. V lost 5 bases and J lost 6, with 17 bases in between. CDR3 in amino acids: CASSPTGVGGEQYF. In nucleotides, the CDR3 is TGTGCCAGCAGCCCGACAGGCGTGGGGGGCGAGCAGTACTTC.

This clonotype was recorded a few times. The genes are TRBV11-2 and TRBJ2-2, with a tentative D call TRBD1 (5 bases). The CDR3 runs to 14 residues. Germline V CDR1 and CDR2: SGHAT, FQNNGV. The ends were cut back, 7 bases at V and 2 bases at J, with 11 bases in the middle. The DNA of the CDR3 is TGTGCCAGCACCGAGGACAAAAACACCGGGGAGCTGTTTTTT. This encodes CASTEDKNTGELFF.

V usage is TRBV20-1 and J usage is TRBJ2-7; TRBD1 is a possible D gene (6 bases). The length of the CDR3 is 13 residues. Germline values: CDR1 DFQATT, CDR2 SNEGSKA (reference sequence). Trimming pared 4 bases from V and 1 base from J, leaving 11 bases between. The CDR3 DNA is TGCAGTGCTAACCGGGACACATCCTACGAGCAGTACTTC. Translating gives CSANRDTSYEQYF.